This T cell receptor (beta chain) was sequenced during a study of blood T cell repertoires in COVID-19. The table came from immunoSEQ multiplex PCR; TCRdb's copy has only in-frame clones and leaves some out. The sample lists approximately 170,000 clones; around 86% were seen once. Unmatched junction bases numbered 5, after V lost 4 bases and J lost 1 base. This CDR3 region has 16 residues. The germline CDR1 and CDR2 sequences are LNHDA and SQIVND (reference sequence). V and J are TRBV19 and TRBJ2-1; 9 bases fit TRBD2. The TCR originated in a woman older than 75 in a cohort sampled during active or convalescent COVID-19. Sequenced material: peripheral blood. The CDR3 protein is CASSSSRGGSYNEQFF. Written as DNA, the CDR3 is TGTGCCAGTAGTAGCTCGCGGGGGGGATCCTACAATGAGCAGTTCTTC.